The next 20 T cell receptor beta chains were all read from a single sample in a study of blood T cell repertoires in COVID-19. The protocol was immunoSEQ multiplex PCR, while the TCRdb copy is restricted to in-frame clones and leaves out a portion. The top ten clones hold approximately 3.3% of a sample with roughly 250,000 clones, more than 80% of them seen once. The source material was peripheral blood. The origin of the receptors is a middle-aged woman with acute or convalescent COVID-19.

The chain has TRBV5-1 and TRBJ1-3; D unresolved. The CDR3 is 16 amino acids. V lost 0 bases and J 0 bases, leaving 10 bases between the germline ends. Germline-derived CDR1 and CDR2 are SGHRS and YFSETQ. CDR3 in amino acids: CASSLGPSFSGNTIYF. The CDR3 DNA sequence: TGCGCCAGCAGCTTGGGGCCAAGTTTCTCTGGAAACACCATATATTTT.

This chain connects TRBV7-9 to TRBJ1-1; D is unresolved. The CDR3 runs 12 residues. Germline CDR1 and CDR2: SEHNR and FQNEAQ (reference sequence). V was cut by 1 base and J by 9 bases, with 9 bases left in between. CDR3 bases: TGTGCCAGCAGCTTAGAAGGCGGCAAAGCTTTCTTT. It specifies CASSLEGGKAFF.

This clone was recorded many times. This CDR3 reads CASSPDGRASNQPQHF. The DNA for the CDR3 is TGCGCCAGCAGCCCAGACGGCAGGGCAAGCAATCAGCCCCAGCATTTT. J is TRBJ1-5 and V is TRBV5-1; D possibly corresponds to TRBD1 (5 bases). CDR1 SGHRS and CDR2 YFSETQ come from the germline V gene. The CDR3 has 16 residues. Trimming stripped 4 bases from V and 1 base from J, with 15 bases between.

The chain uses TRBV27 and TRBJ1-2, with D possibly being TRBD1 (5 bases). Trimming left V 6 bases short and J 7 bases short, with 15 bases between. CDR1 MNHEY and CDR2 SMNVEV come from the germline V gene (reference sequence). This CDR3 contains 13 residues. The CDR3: CASRSGGGSGYTF. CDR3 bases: TGTGCCAGCAGGTCAGGCGGGGGAAGTGGCTACACCTTC.

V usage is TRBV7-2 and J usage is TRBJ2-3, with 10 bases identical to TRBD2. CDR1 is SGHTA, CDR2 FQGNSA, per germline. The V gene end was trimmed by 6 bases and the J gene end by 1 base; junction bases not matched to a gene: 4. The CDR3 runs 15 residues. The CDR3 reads CASRVAGGRTDTQYF. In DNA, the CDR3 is TGTGCCAGCAGAGTAGCGGGGGGTCGCACAGATACGCAGTATTTT.

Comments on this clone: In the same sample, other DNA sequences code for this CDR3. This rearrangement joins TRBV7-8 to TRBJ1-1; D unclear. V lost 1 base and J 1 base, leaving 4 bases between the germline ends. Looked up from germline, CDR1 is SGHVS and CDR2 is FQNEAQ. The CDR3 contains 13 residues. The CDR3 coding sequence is TGTGCCAGCAGCTTAGGAGCGAACACTGAAGCTTTCTTT. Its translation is CASSLGANTEAFF.

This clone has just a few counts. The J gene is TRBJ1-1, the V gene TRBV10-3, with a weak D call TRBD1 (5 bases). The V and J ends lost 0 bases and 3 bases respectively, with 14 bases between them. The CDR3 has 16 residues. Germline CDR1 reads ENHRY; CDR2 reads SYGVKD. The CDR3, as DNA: TGTGCCATCAGTGAGTCAGGCAGGGAGGCGGACACTGAAGCTTTCTTT. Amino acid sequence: CAISESGREADTEAFF.

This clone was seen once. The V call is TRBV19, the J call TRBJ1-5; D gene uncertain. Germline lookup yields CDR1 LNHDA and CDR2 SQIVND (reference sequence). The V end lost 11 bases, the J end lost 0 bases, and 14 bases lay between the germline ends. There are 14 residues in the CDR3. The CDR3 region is CAARGVYSNQPQHF. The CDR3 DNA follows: TGTGCCGCACGAGGAGTATATAGCAATCAGCCCCAGCATTTT.

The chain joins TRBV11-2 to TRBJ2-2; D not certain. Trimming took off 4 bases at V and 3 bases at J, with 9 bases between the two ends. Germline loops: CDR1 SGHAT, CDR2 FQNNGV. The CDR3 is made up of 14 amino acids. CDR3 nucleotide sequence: TGTGCCAGCAGCTATACACGGGACACCGGGGAGCTGTTTTTT. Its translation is CASSYTRDTGELFF.

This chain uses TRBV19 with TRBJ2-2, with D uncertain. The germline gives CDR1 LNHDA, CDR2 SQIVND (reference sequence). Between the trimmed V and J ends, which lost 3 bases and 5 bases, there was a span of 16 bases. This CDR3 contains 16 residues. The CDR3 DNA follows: TGTGCCAGTAGTATGATTATAGCAAGGAATACCGGGGAGCTGTTTTTT. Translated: CASSMIIARNTGELFF.

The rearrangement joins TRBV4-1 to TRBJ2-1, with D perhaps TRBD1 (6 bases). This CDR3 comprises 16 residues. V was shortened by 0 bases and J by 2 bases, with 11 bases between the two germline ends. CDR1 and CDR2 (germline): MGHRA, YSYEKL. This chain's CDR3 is CASSQEGHTPYNEQFF. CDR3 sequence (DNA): TGCGCCAGCAGCCAAGAGGGACATACCCCCTACAATGAGCAGTTCTTC.

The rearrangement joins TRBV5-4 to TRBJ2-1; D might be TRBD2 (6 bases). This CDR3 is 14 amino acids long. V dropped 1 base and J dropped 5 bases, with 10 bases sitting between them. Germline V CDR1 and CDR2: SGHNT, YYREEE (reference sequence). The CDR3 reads CASSLILANNEQFF. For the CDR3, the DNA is TGTGCCAGCAGCTTGATCCTAGCGAACAATGAGCAGTTCTTC.

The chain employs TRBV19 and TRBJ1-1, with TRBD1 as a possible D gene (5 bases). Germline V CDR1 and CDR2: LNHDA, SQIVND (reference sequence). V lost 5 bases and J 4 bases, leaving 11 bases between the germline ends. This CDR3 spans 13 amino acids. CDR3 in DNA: TGTGCCAGTAGTCCCCAGGGAGGCACTGAAGCTTTCTTT. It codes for CASSPQGGTEAFF. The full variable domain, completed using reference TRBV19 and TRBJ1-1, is DGGITQSPKYLFRKEGQNVTLSCEQNLNHDAMYWYRQDPGQGLRLIYYSQIVNDFQKGDIAEGYSVSREKKESFPLTVTSAQKNPTAFYLCASSPQGGTEAFFGQGTRLTVV.

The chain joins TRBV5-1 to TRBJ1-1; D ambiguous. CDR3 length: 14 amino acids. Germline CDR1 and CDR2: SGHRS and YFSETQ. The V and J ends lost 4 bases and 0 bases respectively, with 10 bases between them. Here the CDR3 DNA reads TGCGCCAGCAGCGCTACTGTGGTGAACACTGAAGCTTTCTTT. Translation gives CASSATVVNTEAFF.

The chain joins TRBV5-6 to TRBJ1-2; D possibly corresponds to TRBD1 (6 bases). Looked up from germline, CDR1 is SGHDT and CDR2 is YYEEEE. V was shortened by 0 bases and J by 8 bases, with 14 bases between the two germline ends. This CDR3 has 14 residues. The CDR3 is CASSLERGARGYTF. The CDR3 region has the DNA TGTGCCAGCAGCTTGGAGCGGGGGGCGAGAGGCTACACCTTC. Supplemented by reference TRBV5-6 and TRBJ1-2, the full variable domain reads DAGVTQSPTHLIKTRGQQVTLRCSPKSGHDTVSWYQQALGQGPQFIFQYYEEEERQRGNFPDRFSGHQFPNYSSELNVNALLLGDSALYLCASSLERGARGYTFGSGTRLTVV.

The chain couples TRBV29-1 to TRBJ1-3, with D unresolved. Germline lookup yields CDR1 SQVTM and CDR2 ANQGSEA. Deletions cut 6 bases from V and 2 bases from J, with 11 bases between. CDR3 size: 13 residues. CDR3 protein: CSVREAPGNTIYF. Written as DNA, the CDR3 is TGCAGCGTGAGAGAGGCCCCTGGAAACACCATATATTTT.

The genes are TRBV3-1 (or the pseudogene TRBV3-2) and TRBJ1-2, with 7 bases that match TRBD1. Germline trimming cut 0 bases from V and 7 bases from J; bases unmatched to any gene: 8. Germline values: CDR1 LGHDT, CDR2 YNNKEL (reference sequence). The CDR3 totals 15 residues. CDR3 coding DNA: TGTGCCAGCAGCCAAGATCTTGACAGGGTGGGTGGCTACACCTTC. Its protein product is CASSQDLDRVGGYTF.

The CDR3, as DNA: TGTGCCAGCAGCCCAGGGGACCAAGAGACCCAGTACTTC. Translating it yields CASSPGDQETQYF. The rearrangement joins TRBV5-5 to TRBJ2-5; D is possibly TRBD1 (6 bases). V lost 4 bases to trimming and J lost 0 bases, with 7 bases between them. This CDR3 has 13 residues. Germline CDR1 is SGHKS and CDR2 is YYEKEE (reference sequence).

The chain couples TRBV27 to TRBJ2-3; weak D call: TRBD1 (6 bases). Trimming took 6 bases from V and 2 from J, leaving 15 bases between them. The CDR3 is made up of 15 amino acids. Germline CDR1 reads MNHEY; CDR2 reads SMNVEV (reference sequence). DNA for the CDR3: TGTGCCAGCAGCCCATACAGGGTTGACACAGATACGCAGTATTTT. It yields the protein CASSPYRVDTDTQYF.

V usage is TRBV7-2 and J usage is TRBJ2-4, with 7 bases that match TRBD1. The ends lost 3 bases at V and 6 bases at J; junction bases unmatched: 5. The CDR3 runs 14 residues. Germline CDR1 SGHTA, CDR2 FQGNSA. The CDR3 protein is CASSFRRQGNIQYF. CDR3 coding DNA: TGTGCCAGCAGCTTCCGTCGACAGGGAAACATTCAGTACTTC. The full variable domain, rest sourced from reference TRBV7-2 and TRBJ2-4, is GAGVSQSPSNKVTEKGKDVELRCDPISGHTALYWYRQSLGQGLEFLIYFQGNSAPDKSGLPSDRFSAERTGGSVSTLTIQRTQQEDSAVYLCASSFRRQGNIQYFGAGTRLSVL.